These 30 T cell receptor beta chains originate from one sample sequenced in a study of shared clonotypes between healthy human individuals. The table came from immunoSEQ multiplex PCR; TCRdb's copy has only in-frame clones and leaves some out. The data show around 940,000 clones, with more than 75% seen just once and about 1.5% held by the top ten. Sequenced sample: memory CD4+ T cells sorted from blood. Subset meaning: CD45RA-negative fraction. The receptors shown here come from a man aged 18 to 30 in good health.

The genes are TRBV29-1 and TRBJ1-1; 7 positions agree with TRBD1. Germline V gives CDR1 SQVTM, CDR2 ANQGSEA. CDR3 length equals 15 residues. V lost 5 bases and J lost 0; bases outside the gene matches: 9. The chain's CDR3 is CSVWVQGMMNTEAFF. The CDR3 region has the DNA TGCAGCGTTTGGGTACAGGGGATGATGAACACTGAAGCTTTCTTT.

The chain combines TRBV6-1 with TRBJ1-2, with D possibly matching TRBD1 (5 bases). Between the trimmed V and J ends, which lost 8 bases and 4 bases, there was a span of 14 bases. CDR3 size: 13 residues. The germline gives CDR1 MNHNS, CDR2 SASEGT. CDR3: CASRESGSYGYTF. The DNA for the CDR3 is TGTGCCAGCCGGGAATCAGGGAGCTATGGCTACACCTTC.

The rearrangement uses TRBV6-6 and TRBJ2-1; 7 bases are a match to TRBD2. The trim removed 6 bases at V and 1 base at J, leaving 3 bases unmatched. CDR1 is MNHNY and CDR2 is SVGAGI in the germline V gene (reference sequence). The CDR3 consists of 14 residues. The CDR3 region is CASRSGASYNEQFF. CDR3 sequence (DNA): TGTGCCAGCAGGAGCGGGGCATCCTACAATGAGCAGTTCTTC.

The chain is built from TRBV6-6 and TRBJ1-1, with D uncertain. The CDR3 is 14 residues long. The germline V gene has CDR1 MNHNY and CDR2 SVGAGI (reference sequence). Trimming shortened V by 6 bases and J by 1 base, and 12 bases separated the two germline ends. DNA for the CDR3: TGTGCCAGCAGCCTAACTGACCCGAACACTGAAGCTTTCTTT. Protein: CASSLTDPNTEAFF.

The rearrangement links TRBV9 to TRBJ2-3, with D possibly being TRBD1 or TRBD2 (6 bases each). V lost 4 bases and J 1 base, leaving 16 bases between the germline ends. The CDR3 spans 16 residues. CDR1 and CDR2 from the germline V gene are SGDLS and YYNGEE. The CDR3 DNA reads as TGTGCCAGCAGCCCCCGAGGGGGGTCTGGCACAGATACGCAGTATTTT. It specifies CASSPRGGSGTDTQYF.

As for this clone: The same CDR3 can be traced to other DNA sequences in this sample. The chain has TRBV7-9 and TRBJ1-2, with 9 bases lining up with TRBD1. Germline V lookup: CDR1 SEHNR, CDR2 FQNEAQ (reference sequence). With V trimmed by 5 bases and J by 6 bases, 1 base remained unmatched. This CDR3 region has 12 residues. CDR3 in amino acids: CASSRTGDGYTF. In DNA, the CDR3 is TGTGCCAGCAGCAGGACAGGGGATGGCTACACCTTC.

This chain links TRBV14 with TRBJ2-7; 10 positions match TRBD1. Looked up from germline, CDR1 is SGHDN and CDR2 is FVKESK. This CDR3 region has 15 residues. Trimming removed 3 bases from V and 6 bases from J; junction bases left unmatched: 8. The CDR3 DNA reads TGTGCCAGCAGCCAGACCGGGACAGGGGCTGGCGAGCAGTACTTC. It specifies CASSQTGTGAGEQYF. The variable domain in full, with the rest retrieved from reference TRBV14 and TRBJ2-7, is EAGVTQFPSHSVIEKGQTVTLRCDPISGHDNLYWYRRVMGKEIKFLLHFVKESKQDESGMPNNRFLAERTGGTYSTLKVQPAELEDSGVYFCASSQTGTGAGEQYFGPGTRLTVT.

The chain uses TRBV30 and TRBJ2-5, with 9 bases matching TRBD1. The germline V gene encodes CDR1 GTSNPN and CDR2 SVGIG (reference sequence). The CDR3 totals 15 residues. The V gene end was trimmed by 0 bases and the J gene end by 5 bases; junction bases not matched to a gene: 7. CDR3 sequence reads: CAWSVPQGAGETQYF. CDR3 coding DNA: TGTGCCTGGAGTGTACCACAGGGGGCCGGGGAGACCCAGTACTTC.

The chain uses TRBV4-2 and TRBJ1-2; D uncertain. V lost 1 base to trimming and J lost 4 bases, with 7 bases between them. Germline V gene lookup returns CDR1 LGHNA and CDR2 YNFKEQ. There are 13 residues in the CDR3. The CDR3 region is CASSQAGGYGYTF. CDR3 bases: TGTGCCAGCAGCCAAGCTGGTGGCTATGGCTACACCTTC.

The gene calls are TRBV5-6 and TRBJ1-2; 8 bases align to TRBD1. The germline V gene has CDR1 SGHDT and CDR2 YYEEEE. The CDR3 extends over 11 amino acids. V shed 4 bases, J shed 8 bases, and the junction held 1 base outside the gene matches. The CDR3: CASSRQGGYTF. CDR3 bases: TGTGCCAGCAGCCGACAGGGGGGCTACACCTTC. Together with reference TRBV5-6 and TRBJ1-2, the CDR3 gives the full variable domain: DAGVTQSPTHLIKTRGQQVTLRCSPKSGHDTVSWYQQALGQGPQFIFQYYEEEERQRGNFPDRFSGHQFPNYSSELNVNALLLGDSALYLCASSRQGGYTFGSGTRLTVV.

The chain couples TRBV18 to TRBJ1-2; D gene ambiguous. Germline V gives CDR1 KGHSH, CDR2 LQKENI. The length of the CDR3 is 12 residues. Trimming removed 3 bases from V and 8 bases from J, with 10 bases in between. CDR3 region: CASSPGNPGYTF. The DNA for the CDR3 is TGTGCCAGCTCACCCGGGAATCCCGGCTACACCTTC.

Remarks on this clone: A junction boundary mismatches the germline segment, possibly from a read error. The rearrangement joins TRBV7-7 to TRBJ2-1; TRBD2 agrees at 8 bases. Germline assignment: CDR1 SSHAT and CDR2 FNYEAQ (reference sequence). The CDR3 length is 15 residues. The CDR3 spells CASSSVPAGVNEQFF. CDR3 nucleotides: TGTGCTAGCAGCTCGGTGCCAGCGGGAGTGAATGAGCAGTTCTTC.

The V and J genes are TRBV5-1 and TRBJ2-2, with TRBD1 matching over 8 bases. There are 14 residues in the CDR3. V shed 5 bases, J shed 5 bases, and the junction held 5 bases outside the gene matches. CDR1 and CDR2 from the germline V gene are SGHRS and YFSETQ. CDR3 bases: TGCGCCAGCAGGACAGGGGTAGGAACCGGGGAGCTGTTTTTT. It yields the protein CASRTGVGTGELFF.

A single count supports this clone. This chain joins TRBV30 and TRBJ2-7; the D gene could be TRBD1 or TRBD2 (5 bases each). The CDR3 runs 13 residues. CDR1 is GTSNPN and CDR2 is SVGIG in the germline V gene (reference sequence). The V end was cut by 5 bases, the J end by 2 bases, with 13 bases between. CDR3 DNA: TGTGCCTGGGCTGGGGACCGACCCTACGAGCAGTACTTC. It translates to CAWAGDRPYEQYF. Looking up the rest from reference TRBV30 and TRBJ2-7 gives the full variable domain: SQTIHQWPATLVQPVGSPLSLECTVEGTSNPNLYWYRQAAGRGLQLLFYSVGIGQISSEVPQNLSASRPQDRQFILSSKKLLLSDSGFYLCAWAGDRPYEQYFGPGTRLTVT.

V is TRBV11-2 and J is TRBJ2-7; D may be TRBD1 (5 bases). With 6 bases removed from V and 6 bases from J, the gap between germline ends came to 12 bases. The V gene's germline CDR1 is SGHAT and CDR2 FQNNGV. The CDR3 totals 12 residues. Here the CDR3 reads CASRRTGTEQYF. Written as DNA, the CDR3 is TGTGCCAGCAGACGTACAGGTACCGAGCAGTACTTC.

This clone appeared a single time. The CDR3 nucleotides are TGTGCCAGCAGGACTAGCGGGGGGCCCAAAGAGACCCAGTACTTC. As protein: CASRTSGGPKETQYF. The chain has TRBV6-5 and TRBJ2-5, with 13 bases that match TRBD2. From germline, CDR1 is MNHEY and CDR2 SVGAGI. This CDR3 comprises 15 residues. Trimming took 6 bases from V and 3 from J; bases not matched to a gene: 4.

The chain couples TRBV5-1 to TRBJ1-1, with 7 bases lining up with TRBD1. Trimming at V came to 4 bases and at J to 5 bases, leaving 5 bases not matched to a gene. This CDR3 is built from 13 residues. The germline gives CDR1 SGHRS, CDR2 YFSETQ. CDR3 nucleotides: TGCGCCAGCAGCGTTGACAGGGAAACTGAAGCTTTCTTT. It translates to CASSVDRETEAFF.

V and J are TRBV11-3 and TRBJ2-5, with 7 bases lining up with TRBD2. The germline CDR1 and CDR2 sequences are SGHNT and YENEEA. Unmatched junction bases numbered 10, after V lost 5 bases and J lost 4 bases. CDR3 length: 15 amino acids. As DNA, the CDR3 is TGTGCCAGCAGCCCCCCCGGGCGGGGGAGAGAGACCCAGTACTTC. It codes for CASSPPGRGRETQYF.

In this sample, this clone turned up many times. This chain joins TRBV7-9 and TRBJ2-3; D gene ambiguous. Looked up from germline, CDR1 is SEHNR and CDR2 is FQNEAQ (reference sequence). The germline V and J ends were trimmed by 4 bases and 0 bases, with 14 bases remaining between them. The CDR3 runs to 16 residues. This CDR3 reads CASSSRVATSTDTQYF. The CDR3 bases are TGTGCCAGCAGCTCTCGGGTAGCCACGAGCACAGATACGCAGTATTTT.

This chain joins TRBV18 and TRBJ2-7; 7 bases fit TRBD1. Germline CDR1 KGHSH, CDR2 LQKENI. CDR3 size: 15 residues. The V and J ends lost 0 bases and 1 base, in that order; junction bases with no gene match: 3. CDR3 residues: CASSPPGTASYEQYF. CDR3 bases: TGTGCCAGCTCACCACCCGGGACAGCGTCCTACGAGCAGTACTTC.

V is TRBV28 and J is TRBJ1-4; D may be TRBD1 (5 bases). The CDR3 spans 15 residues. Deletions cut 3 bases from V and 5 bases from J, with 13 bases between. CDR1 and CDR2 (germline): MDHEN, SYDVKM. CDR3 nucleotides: TGTGCCAGCAGTTTCTCAGACAGACTCAATGAAAAACTGTTTTTT. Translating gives CASSFSDRLNEKLFF.

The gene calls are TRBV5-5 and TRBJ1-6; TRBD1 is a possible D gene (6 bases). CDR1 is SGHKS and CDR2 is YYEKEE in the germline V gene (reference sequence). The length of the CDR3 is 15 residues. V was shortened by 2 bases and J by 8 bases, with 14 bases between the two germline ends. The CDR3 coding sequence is TGTGCCAGCAGCTTCGCGGGGGCCGGGGATTCACCCCTCCACTTT. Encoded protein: CASSFAGAGDSPLHF. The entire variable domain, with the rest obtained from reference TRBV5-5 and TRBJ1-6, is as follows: DAGVTQSPTHLIKTRGQQVTLRCSPISGHKSVSWYQQVLGQGPQFIFQYYEKEERGRGNFPDRFSARQFPNYSSELNVNALLLGDSALYLCASSFAGAGDSPLHFGNGTRLTVT.

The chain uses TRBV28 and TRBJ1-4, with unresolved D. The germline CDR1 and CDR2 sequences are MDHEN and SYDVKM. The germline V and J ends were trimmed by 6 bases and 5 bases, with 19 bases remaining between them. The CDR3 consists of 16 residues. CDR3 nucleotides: TGTGCCAGCAGCTCCCCTGGAACCAATATAAATGAAAAACTGTTTTTT. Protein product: CASSSPGTNINEKLFF.

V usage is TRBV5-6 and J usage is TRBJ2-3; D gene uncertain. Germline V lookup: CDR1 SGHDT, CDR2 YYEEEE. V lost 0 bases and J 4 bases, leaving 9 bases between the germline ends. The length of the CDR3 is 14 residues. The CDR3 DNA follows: TGTGCCAGCAGCTTGGGGACCCGGCCAGATACGCAGTATTTT. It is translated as CASSLGTRPDTQYF.

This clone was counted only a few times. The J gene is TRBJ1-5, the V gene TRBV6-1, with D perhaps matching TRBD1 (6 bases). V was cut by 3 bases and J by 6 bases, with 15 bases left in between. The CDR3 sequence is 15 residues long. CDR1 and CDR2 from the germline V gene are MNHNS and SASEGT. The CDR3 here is CASSDPGRGAQPQHF. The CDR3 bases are TGTGCCAGCAGTGATCCCGGCAGGGGCGCTCAGCCCCAGCATTTT.

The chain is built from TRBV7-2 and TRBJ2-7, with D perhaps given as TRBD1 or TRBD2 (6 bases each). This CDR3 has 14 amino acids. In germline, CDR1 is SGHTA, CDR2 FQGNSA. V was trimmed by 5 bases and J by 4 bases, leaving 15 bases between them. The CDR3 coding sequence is TGTGCCAGCAGCCAAGGGGGGTCTGCGTACGAGCAGTACTTC. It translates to CASSQGGSAYEQYF.

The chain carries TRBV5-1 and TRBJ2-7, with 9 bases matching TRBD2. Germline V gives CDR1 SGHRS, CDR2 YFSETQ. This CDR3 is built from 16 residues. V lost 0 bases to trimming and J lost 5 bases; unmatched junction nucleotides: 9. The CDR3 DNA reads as TGCGCCAGCAGCTTGGAAGGTGCGGGGGGGTCCCACGAGCAGTACTTC. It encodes CASSLEGAGGSHEQYF.

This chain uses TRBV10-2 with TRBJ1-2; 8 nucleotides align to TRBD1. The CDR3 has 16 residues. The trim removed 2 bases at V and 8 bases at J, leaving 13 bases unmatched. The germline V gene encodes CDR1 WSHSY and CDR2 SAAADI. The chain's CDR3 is CASSEAGGFMRNGYTF. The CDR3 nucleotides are TGCGCCAGCAGTGAGGCAGGGGGCTTTATGCGTAACGGCTACACCTTC.

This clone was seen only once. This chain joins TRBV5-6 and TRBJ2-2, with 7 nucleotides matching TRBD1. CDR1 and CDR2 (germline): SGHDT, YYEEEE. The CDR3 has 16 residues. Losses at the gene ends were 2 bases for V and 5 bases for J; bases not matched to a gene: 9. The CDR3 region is CASSFVPGQRTGELFF. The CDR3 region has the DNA TGTGCCAGCAGCTTTGTTCCGGGACAGAGAACCGGGGAGCTGTTTTTT. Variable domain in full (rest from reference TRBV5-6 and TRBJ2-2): DAGVTQSPTHLIKTRGQQVTLRCSPKSGHDTVSWYQQALGQGPQFIFQYYEEEERQRGNFPDRFSGHQFPNYSSELNVNALLLGDSALYLCASSFVPGQRTGELFFGEGSRLTVL.

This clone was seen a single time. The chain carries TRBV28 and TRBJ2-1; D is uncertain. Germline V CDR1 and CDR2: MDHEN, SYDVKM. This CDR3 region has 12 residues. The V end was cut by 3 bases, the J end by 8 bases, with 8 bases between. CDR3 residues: CASSFGPYEQFF. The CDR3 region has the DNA TGTGCCAGCAGTTTTGGGCCTTATGAGCAGTTCTTC.